This is a list of T cell receptor beta chains from one sample in a study of cytomegalovirus exposure and HLA in healthy donors. Profiling relied on immunoSEQ multiplex PCR, and the TCRdb table lists in-frame clones only, not all of them. The sample lists about 180,000 clones, more than 75% occurring once. Material: PBMCs. The receptor set was obtained from a woman younger than 45 in good health and CMV-seropositive. Each CDR3 is given with its conserved first and last residue. A D gene is named only where the DNA matches it firmly. The size of a clone is reported for some rows only, either as once, few or many, or as a class for expanded clones.

v_call	d_call	j_call	clone_size	cdr3_nt	cdr3_aa
TRBV9	.	TRBJ2-3	once	TGTGCCAGCAGCGTACAGGGCACAGATACGCAGTATTTT	CASSVQGTDTQYF
TRBV6-5	.	TRBJ2-7	few	TGTGCCAGCAGTTACGTGTCTAGCCGAGCCGAGCAGTACTTC	CASSYVSSRAEQYF
TRBV15	TRBD2	TRBJ2-7	.	TGTGCCACCAGCAGAGATACCAGCGGGGACCTCTCCTACGAGCAGTACTTC	CATSRDTSGDLSYEQYF
TRBV28	.	TRBJ2-7	few	TGTGCCACCGAGGCGGGGGCCTCCTACGAGCAGTACTTC	CATEAGASYEQYF
TRBV27	.	TRBJ1-6	.	TGTGCCAGCAGCGTCCGGGGAGGGTCACCCCTCCACTTT	CASSVRGGSPLHF
TRBV27	.	TRBJ2-5	.	TGTGCCAGCAGTTTAGCGGGGATGGAGACCCAGTACTTC	CASSLAGMETQYF
TRBV28	TRBD2	TRBJ2-1	.	TGTGCCAGCAGTTCCCCCCAGCGGGGCGTAGAGCAGTTCTTC	CASSSPQRGVEQFF
TRBV7-9	.	TRBJ2-2	.	TGTGCCAGCAGTCTAGACCAGCCCGGGGAGCTGTTTTTT	CASSLDQPGELFF
TRBV4-2	.	TRBJ1-1	once	TGTGCCAGCAGCCAAGATCTTGGGGGGATCACTGAAGCTTTCTTT	CASSQDLGGITEAFF
TRBV28	TRBD2	TRBJ2-5	.	TGTGCCAGCAGCACCCCTGCGCGGGGGGGCCTGGAGACCCAGTACTTC	CASSTPARGGLETQYF
TRBV10-3	TRBD1	TRBJ2-3	once	TGTGCCATCAGTGAGTCGCAGGGGGCGGTAGTAGATACGCAGTATTTT	CAISESQGAVVDTQYF
TRBV18	TRBD1	TRBJ2-7	.	TGTGCCAGCTCACCTCGTCCGGGACAGTACGAGCAGTACTTC	CASSPRPGQYEQYF
TRBV28	.	TRBJ1-5	.	TGTGCCAGCAGTTTTGGAGGCTATAGCAATCAGCCCCAGCATTTT	CASSFGGYSNQPQHF
TRBV5-1	.	TRBJ2-2	few	TGCGCCAGCAGCTTGAAGGGGCCCGGGGAGCTGTTTTTT	CASSLKGPGELFF
TRBV5-1	.	TRBJ1-2	.	TGCGCCAGCGCAGCCTCCCCGGGGGGCCCCTATGGCTACACCTTC	CASAASPGGPYGYTF
TRBV27	.	TRBJ2-7	.	TGTGCCAGCAGTTTAAGGGAGTACTACGAGCAGTACTTC	CASSLREYYEQYF
TRBV29-1	.	TRBJ2-7	.	TGCAGCGTTGGACAGGGAGGAGACGAGCAGTACTTC	CSVGQGGDEQYF
TRBV4-3	.	TRBJ1-6	.	TGCGCCAGCAGCGAAGAGTTGTTGGGAGCCGGTCGCTCCTATAATTCACCCCTCCACTTT	CASSEELLGAGRSYNSPLHF
TRBV5-1	TRBD1	TRBJ1-6	.	TGCGCCAGCAGTTTCGAGACAGGGGGCACTTCACCCCTCCACTTT	CASSFETGGTSPLHF
TRBV5-4	TRBD2	TRBJ2-7	once	TGTGCCAGCAGCTTGGGACTAGCGGGGTTTAGCGAGCAGTACTTC	CASSLGLAGFSEQYF
TRBV5-6	.	TRBJ1-5	.	TGTGCCAGCACCCTGGGGGGGTTTCAGCCCCAGCATTTT	CASTLGGFQPQHF
TRBV9	.	TRBJ2-5	.	TGTGCCAGCAGCGTAGGGAGAGCGGGCCTACAAGAGACCCAGTACTTC	CASSVGRAGLQETQYF
TRBV18	.	TRBJ1-5	.	TGTGCCAGCTCACCAAGTTTCGGGAAATATAGCAATCAGCCCCAGCATTTT	CASSPSFGKYSNQPQHF
TRBV6-6	.	TRBJ1-5	few	TGTGCCAGCAGAGGTGGGGGGGGTCAGCCCCAGCATTTT	CASRGGGGQPQHF
TRBV9	.	TRBJ1-2	.	TGTGCCAGCAGCGTAGGCGGGGAAGGGAAACCTGGCTACACCTTC	CASSVGGEGKPGYTF
TRBV2	TRBD1	TRBJ1-4	.	TGTGCCAGCAGGGAGAAAAGGGGGCGGGATGAAAAACTGTTTTTT	CASREKRGRDEKLFF
TRBV4-1	.	TRBJ1-1	.	TGCGCCAGCAGTCATCAGGGGCGACGGAACACTGAAGCTTTCTTT	CASSHQGRRNTEAFF
TRBV5-1	TRBD2	TRBJ2-5	.	TGCGCCAGCAGCTCCTGGGCTAGCGGGGAAGAGACCCAGTACTTC	CASSSWASGEETQYF
TRBV5-8	TRBD1	TRBJ2-5	.	TGTGCCAGCAGCTTGGGCGTAGGGACAGGGGCCTCAGAGCAGTACTTC	CASSLGVGTGASEQYF
TRBV10-2	.	TRBJ2-3	few	TGCGCCAGCAGTGAGGGGCCAGGGAATACGCAGTATTTT	CASSEGPGNTQYF
TRBV27	TRBD1	TRBJ2-1	few	TGTGCCAGCAGGACAGGGTCCAATGAGCAGTTCTTC	CASRTGSNEQFF